This is a list of T cell receptor beta chains from one sample in a study of cytomegalovirus exposure and HLA in healthy donors. This table comes from immunoSEQ multiplex PCR, and its TCRdb copy is limited to in-frame clones, with some not included. The table shows about 170,000 clones, with about 85% occurring only once. The specimen sequenced was PBMCs. Source of these receptors: a man aged 25-40 years in good health and CMV-seropositive. Each CDR3 is given with its conserved first and last residue. D genes are given only for firm matches.

TRBV7-6	TRBJ1-1	15	.	TGTGCCAGCAGCTTAGGCGGGGGTATGAACACTGAAGCTTTCTTT	CASSLGGGMNTEAFF
TRBV14	TRBJ2-3	17	TRBD2	TGTGCCAGCAGCCGTGGACCGGGACTAGCTAGCACAGATACGCAGTATTTT	CASSRGPGLASTDTQYF
TRBV7-9	TRBJ2-1	17	TRBD2	TGTGCCAGCAGCTTAGCTCGGACTAGCGGGAGTTTCAATGAGCAGTTCTTC	CASSLARTSGSFNEQFF
TRBV19	TRBJ1-5	18	TRBD1	TGTGCCACAAAGAGCCCCTGGGCAGGGGGCGCGAGCAATCAGCCCCAGCATTTT	CATKSPWAGGASNQPQHF
TRBV19	TRBJ1-5	16	.	TGTGCCAGTAGTCTCCCCGGGCGGGGGGGCAATCAGCCCCAGCATTTT	CASSLPGRGGNQPQHF
TRBV4-2	TRBJ1-3	16	.	TGTGCCAGCAGCCAAGTTCACAGATCCTCTGGAAACACCATATATTTT	CASSQVHRSSGNTIYF
TRBV6-5	TRBJ1-5	13	.	TGTGCCAGCAAAAGGGGAATAAATCAGCCCCAGCATTTT	CASKRGINQPQHF
TRBV5-6	TRBJ2-2	15	TRBD1	TGTGCCAGCAGCCGGGACAGGGAAATAACCGGGGAGCTGTTTTTT	CASSRDREITGELFF
TRBV11-2	TRBJ2-7	15	.	TGTGCCAGCAGCCAGGGCAACCCGCCCCTATACGAGCAGTACTTC	CASSQGNPPLYEQYF
TRBV10-1	TRBJ2-5	13	.	TGCGCCAGCAGTGACATATACGGGGAGACCCAGTACTTC	CASSDIYGETQYF
TRBV2	TRBJ2-7	16	TRBD1	TGTGCCAGCGGGGGACAGGGAGTGGGTCTCTCCTACGAGCAGTACTTC	CASGGQGVGLSYEQYF